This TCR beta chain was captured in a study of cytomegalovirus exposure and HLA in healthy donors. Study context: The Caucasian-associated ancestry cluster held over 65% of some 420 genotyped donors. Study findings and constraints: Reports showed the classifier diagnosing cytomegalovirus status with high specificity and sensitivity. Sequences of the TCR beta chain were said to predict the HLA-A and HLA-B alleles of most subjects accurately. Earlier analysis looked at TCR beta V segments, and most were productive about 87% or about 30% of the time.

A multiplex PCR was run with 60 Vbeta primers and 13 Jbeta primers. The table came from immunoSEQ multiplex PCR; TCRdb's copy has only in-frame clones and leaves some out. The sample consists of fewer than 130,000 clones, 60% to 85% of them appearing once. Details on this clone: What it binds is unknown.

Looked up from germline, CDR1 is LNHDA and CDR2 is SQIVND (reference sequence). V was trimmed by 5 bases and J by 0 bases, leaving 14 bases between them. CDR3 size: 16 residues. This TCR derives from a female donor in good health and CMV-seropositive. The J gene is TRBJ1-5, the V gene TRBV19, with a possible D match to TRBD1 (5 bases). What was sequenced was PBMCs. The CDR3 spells CASSPPAGYSNQPQHF. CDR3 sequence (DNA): TGTGCCAGTAGTCCACCTGCAGGGTATAGCAATCAGCCCCAGCATTTT.